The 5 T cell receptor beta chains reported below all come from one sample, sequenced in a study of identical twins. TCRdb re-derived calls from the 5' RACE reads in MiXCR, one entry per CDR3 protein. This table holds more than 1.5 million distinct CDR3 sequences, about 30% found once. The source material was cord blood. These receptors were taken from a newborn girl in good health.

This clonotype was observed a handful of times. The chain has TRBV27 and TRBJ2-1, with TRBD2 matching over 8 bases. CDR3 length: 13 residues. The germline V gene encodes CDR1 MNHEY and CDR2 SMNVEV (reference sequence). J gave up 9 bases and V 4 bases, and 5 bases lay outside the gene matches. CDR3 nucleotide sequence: TGTGCCAGCAGTTGGCTAGCGGGCCCTGAGCAGTTCTTC. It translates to CASSWLAGPEQFF.

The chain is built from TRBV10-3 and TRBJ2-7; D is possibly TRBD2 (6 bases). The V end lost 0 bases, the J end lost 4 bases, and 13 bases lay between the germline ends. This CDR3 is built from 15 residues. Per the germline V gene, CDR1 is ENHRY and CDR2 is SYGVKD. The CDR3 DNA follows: TGTGCCATCAGTGAGTCGACGGACGGGAGTTACGAGCAGTACTTC. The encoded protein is CAISESTDGSYEQYF.

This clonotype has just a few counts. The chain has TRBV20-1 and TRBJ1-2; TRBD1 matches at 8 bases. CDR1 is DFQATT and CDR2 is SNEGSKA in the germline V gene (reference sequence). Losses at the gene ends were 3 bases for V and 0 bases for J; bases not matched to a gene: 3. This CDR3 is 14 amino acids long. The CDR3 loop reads CSASGGQANYGYTF. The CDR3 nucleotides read TGCAGTGCTAGCGGGGGACAGGCTAACTATGGCTACACCTTC.

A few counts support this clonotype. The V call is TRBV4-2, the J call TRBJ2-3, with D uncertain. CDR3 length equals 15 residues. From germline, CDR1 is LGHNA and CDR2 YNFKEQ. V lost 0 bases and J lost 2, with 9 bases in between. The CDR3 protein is CASSQDQDLTDTQYF. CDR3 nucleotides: TGTGCCAGCAGCCAAGATCAGGACCTCACAGATACGCAGTATTTT.

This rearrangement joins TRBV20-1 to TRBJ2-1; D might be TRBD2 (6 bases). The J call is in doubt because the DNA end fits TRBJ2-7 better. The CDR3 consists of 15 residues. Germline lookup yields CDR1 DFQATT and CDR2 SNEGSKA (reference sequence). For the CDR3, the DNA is TGCAGTGCAAGTAGGGCTAGCGCCCCCTACAATGAGCAGTACTTC. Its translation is CSASRASAPYNEQYF.